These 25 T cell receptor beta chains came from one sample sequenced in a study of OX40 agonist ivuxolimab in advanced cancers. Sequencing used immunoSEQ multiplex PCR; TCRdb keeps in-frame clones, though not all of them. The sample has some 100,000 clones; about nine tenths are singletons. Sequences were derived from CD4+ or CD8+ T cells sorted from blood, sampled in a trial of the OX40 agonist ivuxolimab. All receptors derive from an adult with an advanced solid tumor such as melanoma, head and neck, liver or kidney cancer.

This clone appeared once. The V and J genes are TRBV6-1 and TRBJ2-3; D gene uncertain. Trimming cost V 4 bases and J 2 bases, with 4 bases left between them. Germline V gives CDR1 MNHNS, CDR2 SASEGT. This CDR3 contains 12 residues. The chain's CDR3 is CASSVTTDTQYF. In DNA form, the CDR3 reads TGTGCCAGCAGTGTAACCACAGATACGCAGTATTTT.

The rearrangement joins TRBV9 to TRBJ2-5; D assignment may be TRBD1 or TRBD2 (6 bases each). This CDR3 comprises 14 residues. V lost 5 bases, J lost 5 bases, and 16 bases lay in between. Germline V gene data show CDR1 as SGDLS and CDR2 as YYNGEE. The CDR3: CASSKRGAEETQYF. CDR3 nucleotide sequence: TGTGCCAGCAGTAAGAGGGGGGCTGAGGAGACCCAGTACTTC. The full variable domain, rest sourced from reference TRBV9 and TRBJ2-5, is DSGVTQTPKHLITATGQRVTLRCSPRSGDLSVYWYQQSLDQGLQFLIQYYNGEERAKGNILERFSAQQFPDLHSELNLSSLELGDSALYFCASSKRGAEETQYFGPGTRLLVL.

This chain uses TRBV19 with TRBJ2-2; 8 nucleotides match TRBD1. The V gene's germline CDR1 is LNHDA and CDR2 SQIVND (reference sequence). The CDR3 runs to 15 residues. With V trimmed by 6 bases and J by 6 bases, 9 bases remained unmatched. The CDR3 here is CASSRDRIRSGELFF. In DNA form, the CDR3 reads TGTGCCAGTAGCCGGGACAGGATCAGGTCCGGGGAGCTGTTTTTT. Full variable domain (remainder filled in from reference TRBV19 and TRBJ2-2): DGGITQSPKYLFRKEGQNVTLSCEQNLNHDAMYWYRQDPGQGLRLIYYSQIVNDFQKGDIAEGYSVSREKKESFPLTVTSAQKNPTAFYLCASSRDRIRSGELFFGEGSRLTVL.

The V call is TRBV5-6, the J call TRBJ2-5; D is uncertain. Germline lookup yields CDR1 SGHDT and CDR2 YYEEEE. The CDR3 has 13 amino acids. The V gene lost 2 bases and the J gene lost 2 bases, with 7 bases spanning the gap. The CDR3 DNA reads TGTGCCAGCAGCTTTTGGGTTCAAGAGACCCAGTACTTC. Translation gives CASSFWVQETQYF.

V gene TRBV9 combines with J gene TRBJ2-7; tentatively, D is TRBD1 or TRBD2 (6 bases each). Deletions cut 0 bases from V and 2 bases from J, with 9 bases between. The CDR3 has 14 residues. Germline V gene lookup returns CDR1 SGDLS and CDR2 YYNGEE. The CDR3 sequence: CASSVGRGPYEQYF. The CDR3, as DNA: TGTGCCAGCAGCGTAGGCCGGGGGCCCTACGAGCAGTACTTC.

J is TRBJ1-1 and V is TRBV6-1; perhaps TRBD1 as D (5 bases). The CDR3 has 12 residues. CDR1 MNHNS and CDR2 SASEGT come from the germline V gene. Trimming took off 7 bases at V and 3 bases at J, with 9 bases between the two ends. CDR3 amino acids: CASNRGDTEAFF. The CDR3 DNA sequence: TGTGCCAGCAACCGAGGGGACACTGAAGCTTTCTTT.

The CDR3 DNA sequence: TGTGCCAGCAACGACGCCGGGGGCACCGGGGAGCTGTTTTTT. Translated: CASNDAGGTGELFF. The chain combines TRBV6-5 with TRBJ2-2; possibly TRBD2 for D (6 bases). Germline V gene data show CDR1 as MNHEY and CDR2 as SVGAGI. V was pared by 7 bases and J by 4 bases, with 13 bases between. This CDR3 contains 14 residues.

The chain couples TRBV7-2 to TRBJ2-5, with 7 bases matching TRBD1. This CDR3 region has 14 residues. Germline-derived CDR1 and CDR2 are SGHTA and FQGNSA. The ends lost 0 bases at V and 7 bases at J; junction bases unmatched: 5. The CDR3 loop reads CASSLAQGTGTQYF. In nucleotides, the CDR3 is TGTGCCAGCAGCTTAGCACAGGGGACGGGGACCCAGTACTTC. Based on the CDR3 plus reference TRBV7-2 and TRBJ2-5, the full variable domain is GAGVSQSPSNKVTEKGKDVELRCDPISGHTALYWYRQSLGQGLEFLIYFQGNSAPDKSGLPSDRFSAERTGGSVSTLTIQRTQQEDSAVYLCASSLAQGTGTQYFGPGTRLLVL.

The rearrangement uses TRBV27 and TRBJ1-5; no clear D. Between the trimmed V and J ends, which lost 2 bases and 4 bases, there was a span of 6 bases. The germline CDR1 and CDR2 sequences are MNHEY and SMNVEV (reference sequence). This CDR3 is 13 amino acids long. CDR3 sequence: CASSLRVNQPQHF. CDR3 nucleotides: TGTGCCAGCAGTTTAAGGGTTAATCAGCCCCAGCATTTT.

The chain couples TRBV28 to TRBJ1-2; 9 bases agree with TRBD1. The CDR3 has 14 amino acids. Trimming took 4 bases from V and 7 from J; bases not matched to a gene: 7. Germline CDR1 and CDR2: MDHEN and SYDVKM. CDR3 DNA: TGTGCCAGCAGTTCGGGACAGGGTAGCTCTGGCTACACCTTC. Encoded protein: CASSSGQGSSGYTF.

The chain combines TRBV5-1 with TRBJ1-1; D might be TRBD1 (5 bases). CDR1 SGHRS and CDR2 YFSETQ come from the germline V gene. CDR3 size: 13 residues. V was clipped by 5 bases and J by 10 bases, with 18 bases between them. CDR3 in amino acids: CASRRDAERGAFF. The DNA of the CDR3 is TGCGCCAGCAGACGGGACGCCGAACGGGGAGCTTTCTTT.

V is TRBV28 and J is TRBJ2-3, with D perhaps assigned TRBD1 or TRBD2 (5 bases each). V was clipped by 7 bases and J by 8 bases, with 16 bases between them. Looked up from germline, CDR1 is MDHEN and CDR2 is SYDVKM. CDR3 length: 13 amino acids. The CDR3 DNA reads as TGTGCCAGCATTCCCCCACGGGACGTTACGCAGTATTTT. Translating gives CASIPPRDVTQYF.

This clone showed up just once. The CDR3 DNA sequence: TGTGCCAGCAGCGTAGATCGGGGTAACTATGGCTACACCTTC. The encoded protein is CASSVDRGNYGYTF. The V gene is TRBV9, the J gene TRBJ1-2, with D hard to call. This CDR3 contains 14 residues. V was pared by 0 bases and J by 1 base, with 7 bases between. Germline-derived CDR1 and CDR2 are SGDLS and YYNGEE.

CDR3 coding DNA: TGTGCAAGTCGCTTTTGTCGGACCCTAACCGGGGAGCTGTTTTTT. Encoded protein: CASRFCRTLTGELFF. This sequence joins TRBV12-2 and TRBJ2-2. TRBV12-2 represents a pseudogene. The CDR3 is 15 residues long.

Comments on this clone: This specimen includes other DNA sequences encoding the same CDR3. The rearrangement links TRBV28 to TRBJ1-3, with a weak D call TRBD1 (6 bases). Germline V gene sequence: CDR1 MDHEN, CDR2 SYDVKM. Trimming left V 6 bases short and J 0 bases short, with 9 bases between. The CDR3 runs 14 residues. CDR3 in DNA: TGTGCCAGCAGAAAGACAGGCTCTGGAAACACCATATATTTT. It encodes CASRKTGSGNTIYF.

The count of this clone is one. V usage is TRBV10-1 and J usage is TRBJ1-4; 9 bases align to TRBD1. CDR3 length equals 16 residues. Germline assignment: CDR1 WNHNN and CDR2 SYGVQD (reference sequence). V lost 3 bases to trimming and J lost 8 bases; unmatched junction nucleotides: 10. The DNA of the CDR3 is TGCGCCAGCAGTGAACAACCGGGACAGGGTGGAGAAAAACTGTTTTTT. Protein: CASSEQPGQGGEKLFF.

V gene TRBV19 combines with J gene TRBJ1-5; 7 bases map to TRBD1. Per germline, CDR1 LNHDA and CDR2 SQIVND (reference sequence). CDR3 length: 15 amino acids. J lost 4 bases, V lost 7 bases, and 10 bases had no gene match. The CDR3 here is CASKSYGQDNQPQHF. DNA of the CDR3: TGTGCCAGTAAAAGCTACGGACAGGATAATCAGCCCCAGCATTTT.

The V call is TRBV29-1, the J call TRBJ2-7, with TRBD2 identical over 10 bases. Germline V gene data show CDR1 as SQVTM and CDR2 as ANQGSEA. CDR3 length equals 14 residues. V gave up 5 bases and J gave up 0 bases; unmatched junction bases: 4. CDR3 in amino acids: CSVIGLAASYEQYF. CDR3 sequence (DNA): TGCAGCGTTATAGGACTAGCGGCCTCCTACGAGCAGTACTTC.

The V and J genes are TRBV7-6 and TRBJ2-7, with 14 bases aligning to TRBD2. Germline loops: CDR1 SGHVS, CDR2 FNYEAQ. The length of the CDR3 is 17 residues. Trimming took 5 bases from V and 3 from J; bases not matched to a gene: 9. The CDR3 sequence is CASSPGTSGSLVYEQYF. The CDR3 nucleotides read TGTGCCAGCAGCCCCGGGACTAGCGGGAGTTTGGTCTACGAGCAGTACTTC.

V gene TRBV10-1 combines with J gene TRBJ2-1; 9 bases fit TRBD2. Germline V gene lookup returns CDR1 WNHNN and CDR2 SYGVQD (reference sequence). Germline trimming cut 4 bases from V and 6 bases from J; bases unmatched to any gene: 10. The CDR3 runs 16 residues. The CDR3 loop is CASSGRSGRGGNEQFF. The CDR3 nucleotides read TGCGCCAGCAGTGGCCGTAGCGGGAGAGGGGGCAATGAGCAGTTCTTC.

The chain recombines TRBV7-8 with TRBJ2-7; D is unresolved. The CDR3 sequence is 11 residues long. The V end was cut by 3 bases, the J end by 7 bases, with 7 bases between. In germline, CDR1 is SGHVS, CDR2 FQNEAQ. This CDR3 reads CASSLFREQYF. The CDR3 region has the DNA TGTGCCAGCAGCTTGTTCCGGGAGCAGTACTTC.

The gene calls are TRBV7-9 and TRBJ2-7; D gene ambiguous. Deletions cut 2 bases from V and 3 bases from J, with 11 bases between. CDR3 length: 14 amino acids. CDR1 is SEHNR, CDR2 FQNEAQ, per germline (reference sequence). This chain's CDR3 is CASSLTDAVYEQYF. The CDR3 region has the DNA TGTGCCAGCAGCTTAACGGACGCGGTCTACGAGCAGTACTTC.

The CDR3 DNA sequence: TGTGCCAGCTCACCACCGGGCCAGAACACCGGGGAGCTGTTTTTT. The encoded protein is CASSPPGQNTGELFF. The gene calls are TRBV18 and TRBJ2-2, with D hard to call. The ends were cut back, 0 bases at V and 1 base at J, with 6 bases in the middle. Germline CDR1 KGHSH, CDR2 LQKENI. The length of the CDR3 is 15 residues.

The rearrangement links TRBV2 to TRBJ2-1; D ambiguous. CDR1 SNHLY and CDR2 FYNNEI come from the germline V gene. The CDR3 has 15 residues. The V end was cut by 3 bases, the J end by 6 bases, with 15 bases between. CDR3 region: CASSDVWLGGNEQFF. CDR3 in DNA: TGTGCCAGCAGTGATGTGTGGTTGGGTGGCAATGAGCAGTTCTTC.

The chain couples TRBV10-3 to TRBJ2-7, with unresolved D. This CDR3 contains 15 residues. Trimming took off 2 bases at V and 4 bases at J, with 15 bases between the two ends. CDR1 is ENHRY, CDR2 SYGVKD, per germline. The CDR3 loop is CAISEGSPDIYEQYF. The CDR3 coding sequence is TGTGCCATCAGTGAGGGTTCCCCTGACATTTACGAGCAGTACTTC.